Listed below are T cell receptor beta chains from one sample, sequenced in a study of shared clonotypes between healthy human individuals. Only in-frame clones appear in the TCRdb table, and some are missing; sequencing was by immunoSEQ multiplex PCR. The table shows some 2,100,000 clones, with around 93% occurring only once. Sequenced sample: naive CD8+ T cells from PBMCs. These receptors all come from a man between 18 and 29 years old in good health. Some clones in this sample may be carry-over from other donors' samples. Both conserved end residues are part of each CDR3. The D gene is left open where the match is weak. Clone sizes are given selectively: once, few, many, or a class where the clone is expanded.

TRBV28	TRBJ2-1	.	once	TGTGCCAGCACGAGGGCGACGTTCAATGAGCAGTTCTTC	CASTRATFNEQFF
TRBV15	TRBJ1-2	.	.	TGTGCCACCAGAGACCTTCCAGGACAGAGCTCTAATGGCTACACCTTC	CATRDLPGQSSNGYTF
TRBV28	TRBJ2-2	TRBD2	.	TGTGCCAGCAGTTTTCCTAGCGGAAACACCGGGGAGCTGTTTTTT	CASSFPSGNTGELFF
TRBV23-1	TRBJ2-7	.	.	TGCGCCAGCAGCCCGCGTTCGCCTTGCGAGCAGTACTTC	CASSPRSPCEQYF
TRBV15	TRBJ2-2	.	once	TGTGCCACCAGCGCAACCGGGGAGCTGTTTTTT	CATSATGELFF
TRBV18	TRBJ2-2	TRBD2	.	TGTGCCAGCTCACCATCGGTGGCGGGAGTCCCCGGGGAGCTGTTTTTT	CASSPSVAGVPGELFF
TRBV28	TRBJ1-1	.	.	TGTGCCAGCAGTTTGGACCCTCCCGGGGGGGTTACGGTCGCTGAAGCTTTCTTT	CASSLDPPGGVTVAEAFF
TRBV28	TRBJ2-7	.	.	TGTGCCAGCAGAGCCTTTCTAGACTCCTACGAGCAGTACTTC	CASRAFLDSYEQYF
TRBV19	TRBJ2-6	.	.	TGTGCCAGTAGCGACTGGTCTGGGGCCAACGTCCTGACTTTC	CASSDWSGANVLTF
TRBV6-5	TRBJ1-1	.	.	TGTGCCAGCAGCCCGAGGGGGGAGCTGAACACTGAAGCTTTCTTT	CASSPRGELNTEAFF
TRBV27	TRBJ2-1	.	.	TGTGCCAGCAGTTTAGGCCAAGGGGCAGGCAATGAGCAGTTCTTC	CASSLGQGAGNEQFF
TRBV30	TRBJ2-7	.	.	TGTGCCTGGAGCGGGTACGAGCAGTACTTC	CAWSGYEQYF
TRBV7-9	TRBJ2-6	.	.	TGTGCCAGCAGCTTAGGGGCTTACGGGGTAGGGGCCAACGTCCTGACTTTC	CASSLGAYGVGANVLTF
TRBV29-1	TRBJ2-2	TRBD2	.	TGCAGCGTTCGGGTGGCGGGAGGGCCAAACACCGGGGAGCTGTTTTTT	CSVRVAGGPNTGELFF
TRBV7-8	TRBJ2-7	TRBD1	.	TGTGCCAGCACATCAGGATCCGGGACAGGGCAGTACGAGCAGTACTTC	CASTSGSGTGQYEQYF
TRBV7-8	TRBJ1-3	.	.	TGTGCCAGCAGCTTATACAGGGGAAACACCATATATTTT	CASSLYRGNTIYF
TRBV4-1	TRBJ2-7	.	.	TGCGCCAGCAGCCAACGGTCAGGCTCCTACGAGCAGTACTTC	CASSQRSGSYEQYF
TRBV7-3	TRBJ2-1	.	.	TGTGCCAGCAGCCCAGGGCCGAGCTCCTACAATGAGCAGTTCTTC	CASSPGPSSYNEQFF
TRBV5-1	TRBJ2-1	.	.	TGCGCCAGCAGCTTGGGTGTCGGGATGGGTGAACCTATGAATGAGCAGTTCTTC	CASSLGVGMGEPMNEQFF
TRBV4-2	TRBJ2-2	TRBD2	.	TGTGCCAGCAGCCTCCTTCGTCGGGAGGGCGGCACCGGGGAGCTGTTTTTT	CASSLLRREGGTGELFF
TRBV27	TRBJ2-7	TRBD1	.	TGTGCCAGCAGCCCTGGACAGGGAGCCTACGAGCAGTACTTC	CASSPGQGAYEQYF
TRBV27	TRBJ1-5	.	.	TGTGCCAGCAGTTCCACCTCAGGGTATGGAGGCAATCAGCCCCAGCATTTT	CASSSTSGYGGNQPQHF
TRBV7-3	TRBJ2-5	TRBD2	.	TGTGCCAGCAGCGTCGGTAGGGGACTAGCGGGACACCAAGAGACCCAGTACTTC	CASSVGRGLAGHQETQYF
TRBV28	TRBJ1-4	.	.	TGTGCCAGCAGTTTCCAGGGTGTTGAAAAACTGTTTTTT	CASSFQGVEKLFF
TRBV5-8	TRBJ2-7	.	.	TGTGCCAGCAGCCCCGGGACGGAAGCCTACGAGCAGTACTTC	CASSPGTEAYEQYF
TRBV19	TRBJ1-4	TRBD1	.	TGTGCCAGTAGTTCAGAGGACAGGGAGAATGAAAAACTGTTTTTT	CASSSEDRENEKLFF
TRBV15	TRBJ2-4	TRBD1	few	TGTGCCACCAGCAGGCCGGGACAGGCCCTATCCTCCAAAAACATTCAGTACTTC	CATSRPGQALSSKNIQYF